These T cell receptor beta chains were read from a single sample in a study of cytomegalovirus exposure and HLA in healthy donors. Profiling relied on immunoSEQ multiplex PCR, and the TCRdb table lists in-frame clones only, not all of them. The sample yields about 240,000 clones, 87% seen once. The sample was PBMCs. Every receptor here comes from a man between 18 and 29 years old in good health and CMV-seronegative. The CDR3 runs from the conserved cysteine through the conserved F or W. The order of the fields is V gene, CDR3 length, J gene, D gene, clone size, CDR3 protein, CDR3 DNA. A D gene is named only where the DNA matches it firmly. The size entry is marked missing in some rows and otherwise reads once, few, many or a size class.

TRBV5-1	15	TRBJ2-7	NA	NA	CASSLVGGVSYEQYF	TGCGCCAGCAGCTTGGTGGGAGGCGTCTCCTACGAGCAGTACTTC
TRBV5-6	16	TRBJ2-7	TRBD2	NA	CASNSWWASGYYEQYF	TGTGCCAGCAACTCCTGGTGGGCTAGCGGGTACTACGAGCAGTACTTC
TRBV5-1	15	TRBJ2-2	TRBD2	NA	CASSLAGGTTGELFF	TGCGCCAGCAGCTTGGCCGGGGGGACCACCGGGGAGCTGTTTTTT
TRBV2	15	TRBJ1-5	TRBD1	once	CASGAGTGPNQPQHF	TGTGCCAGCGGGGCCGGGACAGGGCCAAATCAGCCCCAGCATTTT
TRBV6-1	14	TRBJ2-7	NA	NA	CASSEGSGHYEQYF	TGTGCCAGCAGTGAAGGTAGCGGACACTACGAGCAGTACTTC
TRBV18	13	TRBJ1-4	TRBD1	NA	CASSVGQGGELFF	TGTGCCAGCTCAGTCGGACAGGGCGGGGAACTGTTTTTT
TRBV11-3	16	TRBJ2-1	TRBD2	once	CASSADGTSGFGEQFF	TGTGCCAGCAGCGCCGACGGGACTAGCGGGTTTGGGGAGCAGTTCTTC
TRBV11-2	15	TRBJ2-7	NA	NA	CASSFVRGTSYEQYF	TGTGCCAGCAGCTTTGTGAGGGGGACCTCCTACGAGCAGTACTTC
TRBV6-1	11	TRBJ1-1	NA	NA	CASIPGAKAFF	TGTGCCAGCATTCCAGGGGCCAAAGCTTTCTTT
TRBV4-3	12	TRBJ2-2	NA	NA	CASSQVTGELFF	TGCGCCAGCAGCCAAGTAACCGGGGAGCTGTTTTTT
TRBV7-3	16	TRBJ2-3	TRBD2	NA	CASSPWTSGIGGTQYF	TGTGCCAGCAGCCCCTGGACTAGCGGGATCGGCGGCACGCAGTATTTT
TRBV7-3	15	TRBJ1-6	NA	NA	CASSLGRGRNSPLHF	TGTGCCAGCAGCTTAGGGAGGGGAAGGAATTCACCCCTCCACTTT
TRBV28	17	TRBJ2-6	TRBD1	NA	CASSLFTGGAGANVLTF	TGTGCCAGCAGTTTATTCACAGGGGGCGCTGGGGCCAACGTCCTGACTTTC
TRBV18	13	TRBJ2-1	NA	NA	CASSPLFGGEQFF	TGTGCCAGCTCACCACTATTCGGGGGAGAGCAGTTCTTC
TRBV11-2	13	TRBJ2-7	TRBD1	NA	CASRDRFPYEQYF	TGTGCCAGCCGGGACAGATTTCCCTACGAGCAGTACTTC
TRBV27	14	TRBJ2-7	TRBD2	NA	CASSRDYPLYEQYF	TGTGCCAGCAGCCGGGACTATCCCCTCTACGAGCAGTACTTC
TRBV7-2	16	TRBJ2-7	TRBD1	NA	CASSAPGQGRSYEQYF	TGTGCCAGCAGCGCCCCGGGACAGGGGCGCTCCTACGAGCAGTACTTC
TRBV5-4	14	TRBJ2-5	NA	NA	CASSGGHLQETQYF	TGTGCCAGCAGCGGCGGACACCTCCAAGAGACCCAGTACTTC
TRBV2	12	TRBJ2-5	TRBD2	NA	CAGATSTETQYF	TGTGCCGGCGCGACTAGCACCGAGACCCAGTACTTC
TRBV11-2	18	TRBJ2-1	TRBD1	NA	CASSLASYRGISYNEQFF	TGTGCCAGCAGCTTAGCGAGTTACAGGGGGATATCCTACAATGAGCAGTTCTTC
TRBV5-6	14	TRBJ1-2	NA	NA	CASSLGEGNYGYTF	TGTGCCAGCAGCTTAGGAGAGGGTAACTATGGCTACACCTTC
TRBV28	12	TRBJ2-7	NA	NA	CASIKDYYEQYF	TGTGCCAGCATTAAGGACTACTACGAGCAGTACTTC
TRBV25-1	17	TRBJ1-3	NA	NA	CASSESNQGPSGNTIYF	TGTGCCAGCAGTGAATCAAATCAGGGGCCCTCTGGAAACACCATATATTTT
TRBV5-1	12	TRBJ1-2	NA	NA	CASSLRDYGYTF	TGCGCCAGCAGCTTACGAGACTATGGCTACACCTTC
TRBV7-2	13	TRBJ1-2	TRBD1	NA	CASSLGQGRGYTF	TGTGCCAGCAGCTTAGGACAGGGACGGGGCTACACCTTC
TRBV4-2	12	TRBJ2-7	NA	NA	CASSLGAYEQYF	TGTGCCAGCAGCCTCGGGGCCTACGAGCAGTACTTC